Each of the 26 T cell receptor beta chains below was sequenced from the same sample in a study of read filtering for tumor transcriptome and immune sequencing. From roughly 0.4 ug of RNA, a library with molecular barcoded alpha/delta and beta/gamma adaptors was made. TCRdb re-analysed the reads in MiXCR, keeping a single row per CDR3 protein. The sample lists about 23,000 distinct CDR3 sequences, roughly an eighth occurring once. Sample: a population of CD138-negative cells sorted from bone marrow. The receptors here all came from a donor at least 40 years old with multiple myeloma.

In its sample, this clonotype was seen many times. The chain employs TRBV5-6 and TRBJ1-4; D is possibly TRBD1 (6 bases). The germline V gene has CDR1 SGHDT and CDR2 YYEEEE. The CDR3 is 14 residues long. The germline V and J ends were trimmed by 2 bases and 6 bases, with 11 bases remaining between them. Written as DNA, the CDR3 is TGTGCCAGCAGCTTCGGGACACCCGATGAAAAACTGTTTTTT. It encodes CASSFGTPDEKLFF.

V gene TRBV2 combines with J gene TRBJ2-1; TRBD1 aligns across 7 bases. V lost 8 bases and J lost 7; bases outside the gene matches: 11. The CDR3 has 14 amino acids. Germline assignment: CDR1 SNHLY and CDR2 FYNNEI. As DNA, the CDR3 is TGTGCCAGCCATCGGGACAGAACGTCGAATGAGCAGTTCTTC. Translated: CASHRDRTSNEQFF.

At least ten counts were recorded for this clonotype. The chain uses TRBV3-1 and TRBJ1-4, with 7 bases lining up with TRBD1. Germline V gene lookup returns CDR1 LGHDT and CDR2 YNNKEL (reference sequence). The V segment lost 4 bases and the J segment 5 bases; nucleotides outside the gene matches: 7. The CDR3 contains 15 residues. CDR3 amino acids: CASSPRQGQNEKLFF. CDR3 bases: TGTGCCAGCAGCCCCCGACAGGGTCAAAATGAAAAACTGTTTTTT. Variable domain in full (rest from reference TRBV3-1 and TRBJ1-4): DTAVSQTPKYLVTQMGNDKSIKCEQNLGHDTMYWYKQDSKKFLKIMFSYNNKELIINETVPNRFSPKSPDKAHLNLHINSLELGDSAVYFCASSPRQGQNEKLFFGSGTQLSVL.

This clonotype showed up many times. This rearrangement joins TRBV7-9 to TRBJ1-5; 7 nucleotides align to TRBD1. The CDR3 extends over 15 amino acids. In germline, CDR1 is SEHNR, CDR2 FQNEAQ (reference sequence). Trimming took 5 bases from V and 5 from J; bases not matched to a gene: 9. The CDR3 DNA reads TGTGCCAGCAGCCCCCGACAGGGCGATGATCAGCCCCAGCATTTT. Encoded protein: CASSPRQGDDQPQHF.

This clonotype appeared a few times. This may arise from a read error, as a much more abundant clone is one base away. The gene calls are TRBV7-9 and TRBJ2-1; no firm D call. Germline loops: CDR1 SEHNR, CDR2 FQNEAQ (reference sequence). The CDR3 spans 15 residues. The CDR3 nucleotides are TGTGCCAGCAGCTCCCTCGGCGGCTCCTACAATGGGCAGTTCTTC. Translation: CASSSLGGSYNGQFF.

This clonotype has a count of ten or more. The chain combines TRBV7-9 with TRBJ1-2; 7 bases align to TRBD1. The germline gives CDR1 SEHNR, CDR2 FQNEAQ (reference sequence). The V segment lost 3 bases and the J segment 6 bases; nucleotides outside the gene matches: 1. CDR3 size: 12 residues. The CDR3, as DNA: TGTGCCAGCAGCTTCCAGGGGGATGGCTACACCTTC. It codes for CASSFQGDGYTF.

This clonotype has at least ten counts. The CDR3 nucleotides read TGCAGTGCTAGAAAGGGATCACCCCAAGAGACCCAGTACTTC. Its translation is CSARKGSPQETQYF. This chain joins TRBV20-1 and TRBJ2-5; no reliable D call. Germline lookup yields CDR1 DFQATT and CDR2 SNEGSKA (reference sequence). The CDR3 runs to 14 residues. V was cut by 2 bases and J by 1 base, with 11 bases left in between.

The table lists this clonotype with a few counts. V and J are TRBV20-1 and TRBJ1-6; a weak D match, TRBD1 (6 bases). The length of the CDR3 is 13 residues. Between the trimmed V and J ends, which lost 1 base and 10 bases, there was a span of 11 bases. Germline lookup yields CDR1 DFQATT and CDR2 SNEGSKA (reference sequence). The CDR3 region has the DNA TGCAGTGCTAGAGGGGGGCAGGGCTCACCCCTCCACTTT. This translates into CSARGGQGSPLHF.

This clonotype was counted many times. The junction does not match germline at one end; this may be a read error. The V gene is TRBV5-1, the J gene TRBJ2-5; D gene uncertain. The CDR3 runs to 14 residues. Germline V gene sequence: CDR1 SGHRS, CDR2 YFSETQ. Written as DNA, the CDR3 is TGCGCCAGCAGCCCGGCTGCTGTAGGAGAGACCCAGTGCTTC. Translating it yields CASSPAAVGETQCF.

The CDR3 DNA is TGTGCCATCAGCGAGGCCGACCTTGGGGCCAACGTCCTGACTTTC. This gives the protein CAISEADLGANVLTF. The chain couples TRBV10-3 to TRBJ2-6; D not resolved. Germline V lookup: CDR1 ENHRY, CDR2 SYGVKD. V lost 6 bases and J lost 3, with 12 bases in between. This CDR3 has 15 residues.

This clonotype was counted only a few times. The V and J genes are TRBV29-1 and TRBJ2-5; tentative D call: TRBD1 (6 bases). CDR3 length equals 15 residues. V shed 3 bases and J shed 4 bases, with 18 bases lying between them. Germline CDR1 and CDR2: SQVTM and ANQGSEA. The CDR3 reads CSVDTSSLGAETQYF. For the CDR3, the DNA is TGCAGCGTTGATACCTCCTCTCTGGGGGCAGAGACCCAGTACTTC.

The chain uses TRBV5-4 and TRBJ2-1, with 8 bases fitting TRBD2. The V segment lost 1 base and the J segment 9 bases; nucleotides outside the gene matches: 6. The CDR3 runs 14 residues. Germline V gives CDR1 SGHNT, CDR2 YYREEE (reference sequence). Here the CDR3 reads CASSLKDGGGEQFF. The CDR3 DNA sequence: TGTGCCAGCAGCTTGAAAGACGGGGGGGGTGAGCAGTTCTTC.

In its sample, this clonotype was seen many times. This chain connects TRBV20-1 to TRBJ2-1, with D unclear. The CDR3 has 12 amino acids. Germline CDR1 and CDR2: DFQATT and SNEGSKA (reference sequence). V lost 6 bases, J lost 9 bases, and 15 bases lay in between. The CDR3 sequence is CSAPGDAGEQFF. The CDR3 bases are TGCAGTGCACCCGGTGACGCCGGTGAGCAGTTCTTC.

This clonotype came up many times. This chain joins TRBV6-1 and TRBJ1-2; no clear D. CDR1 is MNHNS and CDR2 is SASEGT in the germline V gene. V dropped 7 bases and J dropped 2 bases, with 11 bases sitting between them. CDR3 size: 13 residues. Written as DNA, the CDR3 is TGTGCCAGCACGTGGAGAGAAAACTATGGCTACACCTTC. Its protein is CASTWRENYGYTF.

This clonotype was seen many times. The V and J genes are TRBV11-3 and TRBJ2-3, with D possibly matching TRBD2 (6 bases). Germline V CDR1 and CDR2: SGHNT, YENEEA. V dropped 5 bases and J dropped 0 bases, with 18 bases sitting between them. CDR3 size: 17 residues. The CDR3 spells CASSLGWGGGSTDTQYF. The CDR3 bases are TGTGCCAGCAGCCTAGGCTGGGGAGGAGGAAGCACAGATACGCAGTATTTT.

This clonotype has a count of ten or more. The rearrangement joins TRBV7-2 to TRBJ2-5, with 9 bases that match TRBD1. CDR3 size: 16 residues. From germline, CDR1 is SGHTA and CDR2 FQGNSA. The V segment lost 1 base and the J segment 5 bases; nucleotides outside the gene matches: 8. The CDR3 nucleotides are TGTGCCAGCAGCTTAGGGCCGGGACAGGGTTCTGAGACCCAGTACTTC. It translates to CASSLGPGQGSETQYF.

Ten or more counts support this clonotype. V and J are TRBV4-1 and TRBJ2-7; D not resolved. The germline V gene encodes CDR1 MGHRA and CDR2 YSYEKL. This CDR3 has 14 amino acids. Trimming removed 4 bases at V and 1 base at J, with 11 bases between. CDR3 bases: TGCGCCAGCAGCCTCTCTTCCAGGTCCTACGAGCAGTACTTC. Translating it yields CASSLSSRSYEQYF.

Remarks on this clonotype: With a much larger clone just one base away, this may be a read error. The CDR3 DNA follows: TGTGCCAGCAGCCTGATGGGACAGGGGCAAGAGATCCAGTACTTC. As protein: CASSLMGQGQEIQYF. The chain links TRBV7-2 to TRBJ2-5, with 10 nucleotides matching TRBD1. CDR1 and CDR2 (germline): SGHTA, FQGNSA. CDR3 length equals 15 residues.

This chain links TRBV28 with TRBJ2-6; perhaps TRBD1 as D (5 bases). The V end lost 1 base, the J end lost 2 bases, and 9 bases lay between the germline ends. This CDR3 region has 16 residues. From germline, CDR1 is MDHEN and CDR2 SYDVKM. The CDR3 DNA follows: TGTGCCAGCAGTTTATTTGGCAGGGCTGGGGCCAACGTCCTGACTTTC. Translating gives CASSLFGRAGANVLTF.

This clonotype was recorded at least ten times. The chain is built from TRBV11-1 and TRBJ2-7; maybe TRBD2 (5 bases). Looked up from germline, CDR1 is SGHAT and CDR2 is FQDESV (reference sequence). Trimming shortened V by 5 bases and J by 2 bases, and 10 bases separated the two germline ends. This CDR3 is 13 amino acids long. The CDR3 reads CASSEDYAYEQYF. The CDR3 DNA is TGTGCCAGCAGCGAAGACTACGCCTACGAGCAGTACTTC.

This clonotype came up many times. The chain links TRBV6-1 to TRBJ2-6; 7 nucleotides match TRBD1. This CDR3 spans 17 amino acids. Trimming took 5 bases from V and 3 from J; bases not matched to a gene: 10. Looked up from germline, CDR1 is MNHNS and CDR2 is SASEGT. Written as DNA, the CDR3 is TGTGCCAGCAGTCAAGGGACAGACCGCGGTGGGGCCAACGTCCTGACTTTC. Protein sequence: CASSQGTDRGGANVLTF.

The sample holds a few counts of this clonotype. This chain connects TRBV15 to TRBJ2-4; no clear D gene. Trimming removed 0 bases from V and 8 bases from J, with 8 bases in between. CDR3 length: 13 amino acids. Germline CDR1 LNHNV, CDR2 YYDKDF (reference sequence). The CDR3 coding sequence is TGTGCCACCAGCAGAGATCGTCAAGACATTCAGTACTTC. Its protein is CATSRDRQDIQYF. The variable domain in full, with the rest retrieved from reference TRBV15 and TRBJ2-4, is DAMVIQNPRYQVTQFGKPVTLSCSQTLNHNVMYWYQQKSSQAPKLLFHYYDKDFNNEADTPDNFQSRRPNTSFCFLDIRSPGLGDTAMYLCATSRDRQDIQYFGAGTRLSVL.

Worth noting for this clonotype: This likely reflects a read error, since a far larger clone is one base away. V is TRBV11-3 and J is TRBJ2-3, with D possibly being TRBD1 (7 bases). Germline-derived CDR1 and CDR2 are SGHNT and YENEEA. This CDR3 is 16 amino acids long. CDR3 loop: CASSWGGDSSTVTQYF. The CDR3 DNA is TGTGCCAGCAGCTGGGGCGGGGACAGCAGCACAGTTACGCAGTATTTT.

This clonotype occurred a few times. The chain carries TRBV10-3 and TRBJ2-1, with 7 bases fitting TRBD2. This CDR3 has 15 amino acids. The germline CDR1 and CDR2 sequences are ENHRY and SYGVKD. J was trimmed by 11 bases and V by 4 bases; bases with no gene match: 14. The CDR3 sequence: CAISGRAGDRDKQFF. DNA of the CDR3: TGTGCCATCAGTGGGCGTGCGGGAGACCGTGATAAGCAGTTCTTC.

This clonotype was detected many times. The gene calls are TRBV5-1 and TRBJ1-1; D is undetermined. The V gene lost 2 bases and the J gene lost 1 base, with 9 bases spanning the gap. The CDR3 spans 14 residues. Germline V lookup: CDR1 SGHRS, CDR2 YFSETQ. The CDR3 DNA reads TGCGCCAGCAGCTTAAGCGCACAGAACACTGAAGCTTTCTTT. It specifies CASSLSAQNTEAFF. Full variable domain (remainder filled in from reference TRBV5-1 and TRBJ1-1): KAGVTQTPRYLIKTRGQQVTLSCSPISGHRSVSWYQQTPGQGLQFLFEYFSETQRNKGNFPGRFSGRQFSNSRSEMNVSTLELGDSALYLCASSLSAQNTEAFFGQGTRLTVV.

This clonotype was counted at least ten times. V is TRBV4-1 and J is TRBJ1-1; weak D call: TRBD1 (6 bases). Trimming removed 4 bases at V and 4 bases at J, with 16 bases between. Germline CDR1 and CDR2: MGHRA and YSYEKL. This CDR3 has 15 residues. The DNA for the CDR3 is TGCGCCAGCAGCCGAGAGGCAGGGGATGGCACTGAAGCTTTCTTT. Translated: CASSREAGDGTEAFF.